This TCR beta chain was obtained from a study of cytomegalovirus exposure and HLA in healthy donors. Background on the study: About 80 million unique TCRs from HLA-typed donors made up an early data release.

As concerns this clone: Its specificity is not known.

Trimming pared 4 bases from V and 9 bases from J, leaving 10 bases between. Germline V gene data show CDR1 as MNHEY and CDR2 as SMNVEV (reference sequence). CDR3 length: 12 amino acids. Overall study results and limits: The productive fraction for most TCR beta V segments was about 87% or about 30% in an earlier analysis. A later analysis appeared to link common viral pathogens to several of the most significant clusters.

Researchers ran the PCR with 60 Vbeta and 13 Jbeta primers. Clones were read by immunoSEQ multiplex PCR, and TCRdb kept only the in-frame ones, dropping some. The sample contains about 41,000 clones, more than 65% of which appear only once. Sequencing used PBMCs. The sequence came from a man aged 45-65 years in good health and CMV-seronegative. The V and J genes are TRBV27 and TRBJ2-1; D is undetermined. The CDR3 nucleotides read TGTGCCAGCAGTTCGTCTGACATTGAGCAGTTCTTC. Protein sequence: CASSSSDIEQFF.